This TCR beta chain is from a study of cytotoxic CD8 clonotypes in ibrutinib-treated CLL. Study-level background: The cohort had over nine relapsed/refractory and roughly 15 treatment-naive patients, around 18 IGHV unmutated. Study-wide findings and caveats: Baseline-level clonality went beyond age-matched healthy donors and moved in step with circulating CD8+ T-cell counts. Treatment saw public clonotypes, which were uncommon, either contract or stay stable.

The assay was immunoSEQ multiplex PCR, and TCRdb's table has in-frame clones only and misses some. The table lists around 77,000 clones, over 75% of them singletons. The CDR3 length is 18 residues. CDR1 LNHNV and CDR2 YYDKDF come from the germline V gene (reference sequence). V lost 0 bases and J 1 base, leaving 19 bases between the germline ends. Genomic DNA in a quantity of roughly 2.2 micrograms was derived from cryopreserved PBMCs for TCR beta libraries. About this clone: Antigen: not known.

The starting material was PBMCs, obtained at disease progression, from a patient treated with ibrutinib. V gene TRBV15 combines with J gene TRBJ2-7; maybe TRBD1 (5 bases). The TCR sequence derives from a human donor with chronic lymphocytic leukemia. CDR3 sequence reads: CATSRDLPTVARSYEQYF. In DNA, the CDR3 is TGTGCCACCAGCAGAGACCTCCCGACAGTCGCCCGATCCTACGAGCAGTACTTC.